Shown below are 24 T cell receptor beta chains from a single sample sequenced in a study of tumor-infiltrating lymphocytes in primary liver carcinoma. It was unsorted whole blood that yielded blood RNA, and germline DNA was also extracted. A constant-region primer served to make TCR beta cDNA from roughly 540 ng total RNA. Slightly modified ARM-PCR, run as three nested multiplex PCR rounds, produced the TCR beta libraries. TRBV1-TRBV30 forward primers and a C-beta reverse primer were used in the first two PCR rounds, which each ran for approximately 11 cycles. TCRdb redid the calling of the multiplex PCR reads with MiXCR, one entry per CDR3 protein. This sample has approximately 210,000 distinct CDR3 sequences, with approximately 65% found just once. Sequences were obtained from peripheral blood. The receptors derive from an older woman with primary liver carcinoma and hepatitis B virus infection.

This chain's CDR3 is CASSSGWGEAFF. For the CDR3, the DNA is TGTGCCAGCAGCTCCGGATGGGGTGAAGCTTTCTTT. This chain joins TRBV11-2 and TRBJ1-1; no definite D call. The germline V gene encodes CDR1 SGHAT and CDR2 FQNNGV. Trimming took off 4 bases at V and 7 bases at J, with 10 bases between the two ends. The CDR3 consists of 12 residues.

V is TRBV6-6 and J is TRBJ2-2, with 12 bases that match TRBD1. V lost 0 bases and J lost 5; bases outside the gene matches: 4. In germline, CDR1 is MNHNY, CDR2 SVGAGI (reference sequence). The CDR3 sequence is 17 residues long. CDR3 loop: CASSYSGQGAGTGELFF. The DNA of the CDR3 is TGTGCCAGCAGTTACTCGGGACAGGGGGCGGGGACCGGGGAGCTGTTTTTT.

Note on this clonotype: Its ends do not fully match the called genes, so a read error is possible. The chain joins TRBV11-2 to TRBJ2-1, with D perhaps TRBD1 (6 bases). The germline V gene has CDR1 SGHAT and CDR2 FQNNGV. The CDR3 loop spans 15 amino acids. The CDR3 DNA reads TGTGCCAGCAGCTTCTCAGGGGCAGCTTACAATGAGCACTTCTTC. Translated: CASSFSGAAYNEHFF.

Turning to this clonotype: This clone may be a read error of a much larger clone one base away. The chain's CDR3 is CASSQDSTGTGKQSQHF. Written as DNA, the CDR3 is TGTGCCAGCAGCCAAGACTCGACCGGGACAGGGAAACAGTCCCAGCATTTT. The chain is built from TRBV4-2 and TRBJ1-5; 9 bases agree with TRBD1. CDR1 and CDR2 (germline): LGHNA, YNFKEQ. V shed 0 bases, J shed 11 bases, and the junction held 14 bases outside the gene matches. This CDR3 spans 17 amino acids.

V and J are TRBV6-1 and TRBJ1-3; TRBD1 matches at 10 bases. Germline V lookup: CDR1 MNHNS, CDR2 SASEGT. This CDR3 spans 17 amino acids. Germline trimming cut 8 bases from V and 0 bases from J; bases unmatched to any gene: 10. CDR3 bases: TGTGCCAGCGGCGACAGGGGGCTTTCCGCCTCTGGAAACACCATATATTTT. It yields the protein CASGDRGLSASGNTIYF.

The rearrangement links TRBV7-2 to TRBJ1-1; tentatively, D is TRBD1 (5 bases). The ends were cut back, 1 base at V and 5 bases at J, with 11 bases in the middle. In germline, CDR1 is SGHTA, CDR2 FQGNSA. The CDR3 contains 14 residues. Here the CDR3 DNA reads TGTGCCAGCAGCTTAGTCGGGGGTAGGACTGAAGCTTTCTTT. Translating gives CASSLVGGRTEAFF.

CDR3 nucleotides: TGTGCCAGCAGCCCGTGGGAAGCGGGACAAGAGACCCAGTACTTC. Translating it yields CASSPWEAGQETQYF. The chain combines TRBV7-9 with TRBJ2-5, with 7 nucleotides matching TRBD2. Germline CDR1 and CDR2: SEHNR and FQNEAQ (reference sequence). The ends lost 5 bases at V and 2 bases at J; junction bases unmatched: 8. This CDR3 is 15 amino acids long.

About this clonotype itself: The junction differs from germline at one of its ends, possibly a read error. The chain recombines TRBV6-6 with TRBJ2-7, with D possibly being TRBD1 or TRBD2 (5 bases each). CDR1 and CDR2 from the germline V gene are MNHNY and SVGAGI (reference sequence). The CDR3 has 15 amino acids. CDR3 bases: TGTGTCAGCAGTCGCGGGCAGGGTGTCTCCTACGGGCAGTACTTC. It encodes CVSSRGQGVSYGQYF.

Worth noting for this clonotype: A much larger clone is a single base away; this may be a read error. V gene TRBV5-4 combines with J gene TRBJ2-7; D not certain. The CDR3 has 12 amino acids. Per the germline V gene, CDR1 is SGHNT and CDR2 is YYREEE (reference sequence). V lost 4 bases, J lost 4 bases, and 9 bases lay in between. The CDR3 loop is CASSVKRYEQYF. The CDR3 nucleotides are TGTGCCAGCAGCGTCAAAAGGTACGAGCAGTACTTC.

This clonotype appeared a few times. The chain couples TRBV7-9 to TRBJ2-7; no clear D gene. The V and J ends lost 5 bases and 5 bases respectively, with 10 bases between them. The germline CDR1 and CDR2 sequences are SEHNR and FQNEAQ (reference sequence). The length of the CDR3 is 12 residues. Here the CDR3 reads CASSHELHEQYF. DNA of the CDR3: TGTGCCAGCAGCCACGAGCTACACGAGCAGTACTTC.

The chain recombines TRBV11-2 with TRBJ2-2; TRBD2 matches at 7 bases. CDR1 and CDR2 (germline): SGHAT, FQNNGV. Trimming at V came to 3 bases and at J to 7 bases, leaving 8 bases not matched to a gene. The CDR3 consists of 15 residues. CDR3 bases: TGTGCCAGCAGCTTCACTAGCGATTACATCGGGGAGCTGTTTTTT. This encodes CASSFTSDYIGELFF.

In its sample, this clonotype was seen many times. The V gene is TRBV11-3, the J gene TRBJ2-7, with 11 bases that match TRBD2. The CDR3 runs to 17 residues. Trimming cost V 3 bases and J 1 base; bases outside gene matches: 8. Germline V gene data show CDR1 as SGHNT and CDR2 as YENEEA. The CDR3 DNA follows: TGTGCCAGCAGCTTGTTAGCGGGAGGGCCAGCTTCCTACGAGCAGTACTTC. Translated, it gives CASSLLAGGPASYEQYF.

The chain is built from TRBV9 and TRBJ1-1; 7 bases agree with TRBD1. V shed 4 bases, J shed 0 bases, and the junction held 15 bases outside the gene matches. This CDR3 is 18 amino acids long. Germline V CDR1 and CDR2: SGDLS, YYNGEE. The CDR3 is CASSPGPGQRRLNTEAFF. CDR3 sequence (DNA): TGTGCCAGCAGCCCAGGTCCGGGACAGAGACGCTTGAACACTGAAGCTTTCTTT.

Details on this clonotype: At one end, the junction sequence differs from germline, possibly due to a read error. This chain links TRBV5-6 with TRBJ2-3, with D maybe TRBD1 (6 bases). The CDR3 length is 16 residues. Germline-derived CDR1 and CDR2 are SGHDT and YYEEEE. CDR3 nucleotides: TGTGCCAGCAGCTCCTCCAGGGACATATACACAGATACGCGGTATTTT. Translation: CASSSSRDIYTDTRYF.

Points on this clonotype: At one end, the junction sequence differs from germline, possibly due to a read error. The V and J genes are TRBV11-2 and TRBJ2-1, with D possibly matching TRBD2 (6 bases). This CDR3 spans 16 amino acids. CDR1 and CDR2 (germline): SGHAT, FQNNGV. CDR3 amino acids: CVNSLNGNVPSANQFF. The CDR3 nucleotides are TGTGTCAACAGCTTAAATGGAAATGTTCCTAGCGCGAATCAGTTTTTC.

About this clonotype: Given a much more abundant clone one base away, this may be a read error. This rearrangement joins TRBV29-1 to TRBJ2-7, with 7 positions matching TRBD2. Germline V gives CDR1 SQVTM, CDR2 ANQGSEA. V gave up 8 bases and J gave up 4 bases; unmatched junction bases: 5. The CDR3 is 11 residues long. The CDR3 DNA follows: TGCAGCATCGGGGAGGGGTACGAGCAGTACTTC. It is translated as CSIGEGYEQYF.

The chain uses TRBV14 and TRBJ2-1, with TRBD1 matching 9 bases. This CDR3 comprises 14 residues. CDR1 SGHDN and CDR2 FVKESK come from the germline V gene. V lost 9 bases, J lost 4 bases, and 7 bases stayed unmatched. The chain's CDR3 is CASGRQGGYNEQFF. The CDR3 DNA follows: TGTGCCAGTGGCCGACAGGGGGGGTACAATGAGCAGTTCTTC.

This clonotype has more than one count but fewer than ten. The V gene is TRBV28, the J gene TRBJ2-4; no clear D gene. Germline V gene data show CDR1 as MDHEN and CDR2 as SYDVKM. The CDR3 covers 11 residues. The germline V and J ends were trimmed by 8 bases and 6 bases, with 8 bases remaining between them. The CDR3 DNA reads as TGTGCCAGCGGACCTGCAAACATTCAGTACTTC. Translation: CASGPANIQYF.

In this sample, this clonotype turned up many times. The J gene is TRBJ2-1, the V gene TRBV14; tentatively, D is TRBD2 (5 bases). Germline lookup yields CDR1 SGHDN and CDR2 FVKESK. The ends were cut back, 1 base at V and 8 bases at J, with 9 bases in the middle. There are 13 residues in the CDR3. CDR3 residues: CASSQVLAHEQFF. The CDR3 DNA sequence: TGTGCCAGCAGCCAAGTTCTAGCCCATGAGCAGTTCTTC. Complete variable domain (other parts from reference TRBV14 and TRBJ2-1): EAGVTQFPSHSVIEKGQTVTLRCDPISGHDNLYWYRRVMGKEIKFLLHFVKESKQDESGMPNNRFLAERTGGTYSTLKVQPAELEDSGVYFCASSQVLAHEQFFGPGTRLTVL.

Concerning this clonotype: The conserved phenylalanine or tryptophan normally closing the CDR3 is absent here, so this likely arose from a read error. The chain combines TRBV6-1 with TRBJ2-4; TRBD2 aligns across 9 bases. The CDR3 contains 19 residues. Germline CDR1 MNHNS, CDR2 SASEGT. V gave up 5 bases and J gave up 1 base; unmatched junction bases: 15. CDR3 sequence: CASSKETSGRTSAKNIQYL. DNA of the CDR3: TGTGCCAGCAGTAAAGAGACAAGCGGGAGGACTAGCGCCAAAAACATTCAGTACTTA.

The gene calls are TRBV6-5 and TRBJ2-7, with 9 positions matching TRBD1. The V and J ends lost 9 bases and 9 bases, in that order; junction bases with no gene match: 15. Germline V lookup: CDR1 MNHEY, CDR2 SVGAGI. There are 14 residues in the CDR3. For the CDR3, the DNA is TGTGCCAGTCCTCCGGGACAGGGTTCGAATGGGCAGTACTTC. This encodes CASPPGQGSNGQYF.

This clonotype has a count of ten or more. This chain uses TRBV12-5 with TRBJ1-1; D unclear. The CDR3 has 11 residues. Germline lookup yields CDR1 LGHNT and CDR2 FRNRAP. The V end lost 9 bases, the J end lost 4 bases, and 9 bases lay between the germline ends. CDR3 amino acids: CASGEITEAFF. For the CDR3, the DNA is TGTGCTAGCGGTGAGATCACTGAAGCTTTCTTT.

A word on this clonotype: Germline and junction disagree at one end, which may indicate a read error. The CDR3 DNA reads as TGTGCCAGCAGCTTCGCGGGCGCCTATGGCTATACCTTC. Residues: CASSFAGAYGYTF. The chain uses TRBV11-2 and TRBJ1-2; D gene ambiguous. This CDR3 is built from 13 residues. From germline, CDR1 is SGHAT and CDR2 FQNNGV.

This clonotype came up many times. The chain joins TRBV29-1 to TRBJ2-1; the D gene could be TRBD1 or TRBD2 (6 bases each). Germline-derived CDR1 and CDR2 are SQVTM and ANQGSEA. Between the trimmed V and J ends, which lost 3 bases and 0 bases, there was a span of 15 bases. The CDR3 totals 16 residues. CDR3 region: CSVESGAPSSYNEQFF. In nucleotides, the CDR3 is TGCAGCGTTGAGTCGGGGGCACCTAGCTCCTACAATGAGCAGTTCTTC.